Sequencing of this T cell receptor (beta chain) was carried out in a study of T cell repertoires in cytomegalovirus infection (dated by TCRdb to between 2017 and 2020). The study in broad terms: Peptide stimulations targeted recently identified HLA-C-restricted CMV epitopes, whose presentation resists viral immunomodulation, together with well-studied HLA-B-restricted epitopes. Donor HLA type was relevant to the analysis, as public TCR beta signatures indicated carriage of CMV infection together with the matching HLA type. The investigation overall reported the following: In both this cohort and an independent cohort of 352 donors, the cumulative frequency of public TCR beta family members distinguished carriers of CMV infection plus the relevant HLA type. The ex vivo response was dominated by HLA-C-restricted CMV-specific TCR beta clonotypes, and the single most frequent clonotype in two of eight donors was supplied by these HLA-C-restricted clonotypes.

Comments on this clonotype: Its antigen is unknown. Base qualities were left out, and no much larger clone turns up one base away.

The sample's treatment or condition label, decoded: in vitro stimulation with specific CMV peptide epitopes to enrich CMV-specific T cells. The instrument given in TCRdb is Illumina HiSeq 1500. TCRdb cleaned the public reads at Q25 with fastp, built clones with MiXCR and kept in-frame beta chains. Records with the same CDR3 protein are collapsed into one entry carrying the most frequent genes and DNA. This sample comprises approximately 280,000 distinct CDR3 sequences, 20% to 25% of them detected only once. The ten largest clones add up to about 20% of the sample. The germline V gene specifies SGDLS as CDR1 and YYNGEE as CDR2. V was cut back by 3 bases and J by 1 base, leaving a gap of 13 bases between them. Measured from the cysteine to the phenylalanine, the CDR3 is 15 residues long. Only the CDR3 DNA is retained, 45 bases long and in frame from the first base.

This TCR came from a human donor in good health (CMV status not recorded). Some clones in this sample may be carry-over from other donors' samples. Here the chain combines TRBV9 and TRBJ1-1; there is no confident call for the D gene. Sequencing used cultured PBMCs, obtained from culture after CMV antigen stimulation. The DNA reads as follows: TGTGCCAGCAGCGCCTACCGGATACCGAACACTGAAGCTTTCTTT. Its protein is CASSAYRIPNTEAFF.